Listed below are T cell receptor beta chains from one sample, sequenced in a study of OX40 agonist ivuxolimab in advanced cancers. Clones were sequenced by immunoSEQ multiplex PCR, and TCRdb holds only the in-frame ones, with some missing. This sample has 50,000 or so clones, with roughly 91% found just once. This sample comprised CD4+ or CD8+ T cells sorted from blood, obtained in a trial of the OX40 agonist ivuxolimab. The receptors stem from an adult with an advanced solid tumor such as melanoma, head and neck, liver or kidney cancer. Both conserved end residues are part of each CDR3. A D gene is named only where the DNA matches it firmly. Part of the rows lack a size; the others show once, few, many or a class for expanded clones.

v_gene	d_gene	j_gene	abundance	CDR3nt	CDR3aa
TRBV7-6	TRBD1	TRBJ2-1	NA	TGTGCCAGCAGCCCCGGGGACAGGAGGAATGAGCAGTTCTTC	CASSPGDRRNEQFF
TRBV5-6	NA	TRBJ2-7	NA	TGTGCCAGCACCCTCGGCAGGGACGAGCAGTACTTC	CASTLGRDEQYF
TRBV19	TRBD1	TRBJ1-1	NA	TGTGCCAGTAGCCTCTTAACAGGGGTGAACACTGAAGCTTTCTTT	CASSLLTGVNTEAFF
TRBV4-3	NA	TRBJ2-2	NA	TGCGCCAGCAGCCAATCCGCTAGGACGATCGGGGAGCTGTTTTTT	CASSQSARTIGELFF
TRBV27	NA	TRBJ2-1	NA	TGTGCCAGCAGTTTAGGGCTCAGCTCCTACAATGAGCAGTTCTTC	CASSLGLSSYNEQFF
TRBV11-2	NA	TRBJ2-7	NA	TGTGCCAGCAGCTTAGTTACAGCCAACTCCTACGAGCAGTACTTC	CASSLVTANSYEQYF
TRBV5-6	TRBD1	TRBJ2-7	NA	TGTGCCAGCAGCTCCCGGACAGGGCAGGAGAAGTACTTC	CASSSRTGQEKYF
TRBV11-2	NA	TRBJ2-7	NA	TGTGCCAGCAGCTTCGGCTTTCGCGACGAGCAGTACTTC	CASSFGFRDEQYF
TRBV19	TRBD1	TRBJ2-1	NA	TGTGCCAGTAGTAGAGGACAGGGTGGCAATGAGCAGTTCTTC	CASSRGQGGNEQFF
TRBV15	NA	TRBJ1-1	NA	TGTGCCACCAGCGCTCAAGGACGGCTGAACACTGAAGCTTTCTTT	CATSAQGRLNTEAFF
TRBV6-5	NA	TRBJ1-1	NA	TGTGCCAGCAGTTCCAACTTGAACACTGAAGCTTTCTTT	CASSSNLNTEAFF
TRBV7-3	TRBD2	TRBJ2-1	NA	TGTGCCAGCAGCCCCCGGGGACTAGCGTCCTACAATGAGCAGTTCTTC	CASSPRGLASYNEQFF
TRBV5-6	NA	TRBJ1-1	NA	TGTGCCAGCAGCATGGACGGGAACACTGAAGCTTTCTTT	CASSMDGNTEAFF
TRBV29-1	NA	TRBJ1-4	NA	TGCAGCGCTGAATCTAGAAGCAATGAAAAACTGTTTTTT	CSAESRSNEKLFF
TRBV10-3	TRBD2	TRBJ2-3	NA	TGTGCCATCAGTGAGTCGAACAGCGGGAGGGCCGGCACAGATACGCAGTATTTT	CAISESNSGRAGTDTQYF
TRBV5-4	NA	TRBJ1-3	NA	TGTGCCAGCAGCTCGGACAGTGCCGGAAACACCATATATTTT	CASSSDSAGNTIYF
TRBV27	NA	TRBJ1-1	NA	TGTGCCAGCAGTTTAAGTTTAACGAACACTGAAGCTTTCTTT	CASSLSLTNTEAFF
TRBV28	NA	TRBJ2-7	few	TGTGCCAGCAGTTTATGGACCTCTATTACCTACGAGCAGTACTTC	CASSLWTSITYEQYF
TRBV5-1	NA	TRBJ2-5	NA	TGCGCCAGCAGCTTGGGGACAAACCAAGAGACCCAGTACTTC	CASSLGTNQETQYF
TRBV4-1	NA	TRBJ2-1	NA	TGCGCCAGCAGCCAAGATCGTTCCGGGATAATCCCCTACAATGAGCAGTTCTTC	CASSQDRSGIIPYNEQFF
TRBV5-4	TRBD2	TRBJ2-5	NA	TGTGCCAGCAGCCCGGATCAGCCTCATCGGGTAGCGGGAGTTGGAGAGACCCAGTACTTC	CASSPDQPHRVAGVGETQYF
TRBV27	NA	TRBJ2-7	NA	TGTGCCAGCAGTTTCAATCTAGGGAGCTACGAGCAGTACTTC	CASSFNLGSYEQYF
TRBV6-5	TRBD2	TRBJ2-1	NA	TGTGCCAGCAGACCAGGATTAGCGGGGTTCAATGAGCAGTTCTTC	CASRPGLAGFNEQFF
TRBV13	NA	TRBJ2-7	NA	TGTGCCAGCAGCCGAGCAGCGGCCCCCTACGAGCAGTACTTC	CASSRAAAPYEQYF
TRBV7-6	TRBD1	TRBJ2-5	NA	TGTGCCAGCAGCCTCCCCGGGACAGGGCTCCAAGAGACCCAGTACTTC	CASSLPGTGLQETQYF
TRBV4-1	NA	TRBJ2-7	NA	TGCGCCAGCAGCCCAGTCAGGGGCCTTTACGAGCAGTACTTC	CASSPVRGLYEQYF
TRBV13	NA	TRBJ1-5	NA	TGTGCCAGCAGCGCGGGGGGGGGACAGCCCCAGCATTTT	CASSAGGGQPQHF
TRBV25-1	NA	TRBJ1-4	NA	TGTGCCAGCAGTGAACCCCGGGGACTGTCAACTAATGAAAAACTGTTTTTT	CASSEPRGLSTNEKLFF
TRBV11-2	NA	TRBJ2-7	NA	TGTGCCAGCAGAACAGGGTACTACGAGCAGTACTTC	CASRTGYYEQYF